The entry below gives a single T cell receptor (beta chain) sequence along with its context. CDR1 and CDR2 (germline): SGHRS, YFSETQ. The CDR3 totals 16 residues. Losses at the gene ends were 2 bases for V and 7 bases for J; bases not matched to a gene: 11. This entry comes from a study of control samples from healthy donors and cancer patients. This table comes from immunoSEQ multiplex PCR, and its TCRdb copy is limited to in-frame clones, with some not included. The sample lists about 80,000 clones; approximately 88% were seen once. The source material was blood. The sequence was collected from a woman aged 60-75 years in good health. The chain joins TRBV5-1 to TRBJ2-1; TRBD2 aligns across 8 bases. CDR3 DNA: TGCGCCAGCAGCTTAGATCCCAGCGGGAGAAGTAATGAGCAGTTCTTC. Protein product: CASSLDPSGRSNEQFF.